Below are 10 T cell receptor beta chains sequenced from a single sample in a study of cytomegalovirus exposure and HLA in healthy donors. The study ran its PCR with 60 Vbeta and 13 Jbeta primers. Sequencing was performed with immunoSEQ multiplex PCR; in TCRdb, only in-frame clones are kept and a portion is missing. The table includes approximately 140,000 clones, around 80% detected once. Sequencing was done on a sample of PBMCs. All receptors derive from a man aged 35 to 55 in good health and CMV-seropositive.

This chain joins TRBV28 and TRBJ2-7, with 10 bases matching TRBD1. Germline V gene lookup returns CDR1 MDHEN and CDR2 SYDVKM. This CDR3 spans 15 amino acids. Unmatched junction bases numbered 9, after V lost 5 bases and J lost 5 bases. The CDR3 spells CASSISGQGSHEQYF. CDR3 bases: TGTGCCAGCAGTATTTCGGGACAGGGGTCCCACGAGCAGTACTTC.

The chain recombines TRBV9 with TRBJ2-7; D is perhaps TRBD1 (5 bases). Germline CDR1 reads SGDLS; CDR2 reads YYNGEE. V was pared by 0 bases and J by 2 bases, with 9 bases between. CDR3 length equals 14 residues. The CDR3 protein is CASSVGVGAYEQYF. The CDR3 nucleotides read TGTGCCAGCAGCGTAGGGGTAGGGGCCTACGAGCAGTACTTC.

In its sample, this clone was seen a few times. The chain has TRBV5-6 and TRBJ2-7; D perhaps matches TRBD2 (5 bases). There are 12 residues in the CDR3. V shed 2 bases and J shed 3 bases, with 6 bases lying between them. Per the germline V gene, CDR1 is SGHDT and CDR2 is YYEEEE. The CDR3 is CASSLGGYEQYF. In DNA, the CDR3 is TGTGCCAGCAGCTTAGGAGGCTACGAGCAGTACTTC.

V and J are TRBV7-8 and TRBJ2-7; 7 nucleotides agree with TRBD2. CDR3 length equals 12 residues. Germline CDR1 is SGHVS and CDR2 is FQNEAQ. Trimming took 7 bases from V and 3 from J; bases not matched to a gene: 3. Here the CDR3 DNA reads TGTGCCAGCACGGGCGGGAGCTACGAGCAGTACTTC. Translated: CASTGGSYEQYF.

The V call is TRBV5-1, the J call TRBJ2-5; 10 nucleotides agree with TRBD2. Germline trimming cut 3 bases from V and 4 bases from J; bases unmatched to any gene: 6. Germline loops: CDR1 SGHRS, CDR2 YFSETQ. This CDR3 comprises 15 residues. The CDR3 spells CASSSASGSLETQYF. The DNA for the CDR3 is TGCGCCAGCAGCTCGGCTAGCGGGAGCTTAGAGACCCAGTACTTC.

This sequence joins TRBV5-1 and TRBJ2-7, with D possibly matching TRBD2 (6 bases). The CDR3 length is 17 residues. CDR1 and CDR2 (germline): SGHRS, YFSETQ. Between the trimmed V and J ends, which lost 3 bases and 2 bases, there was a span of 21 bases. The CDR3 sequence: CASSSSEREPFPYEQYF. DNA for the CDR3: TGCGCCAGCAGCTCCTCCGAACGGGAGCCCTTCCCCTACGAGCAGTACTTC.

The chain joins TRBV9 to TRBJ1-2, with D perhaps matching TRBD1 (5 bases). Germline V gene sequence: CDR1 SGDLS, CDR2 YYNGEE. The CDR3 runs 13 residues. The V end lost 0 bases, the J end lost 4 bases, and 7 bases lay between the germline ends. CDR3 DNA: TGTGCCAGCAGCGTAGCCGGGGGCTATGGCTACACCTTC. This codes for CASSVAGGYGYTF.

The chain combines TRBV6-1 with TRBJ2-2; D ambiguous. V was clipped by 5 bases and J by 0 bases, with 10 bases between them. The CDR3 covers 15 residues. Germline values: CDR1 MNHNS, CDR2 SASEGT. CDR3 DNA: TGTGCCAGCAGTCCTTCACTAACGAACACCGGGGAGCTGTTTTTT. It specifies CASSPSLTNTGELFF.

The gene calls are TRBV5-1 and TRBJ2-7; D might be TRBD1 (5 bases). Trimming shortened V by 2 bases and J by 2 bases, and 14 bases separated the two germline ends. The CDR3 covers 15 residues. Germline V gene sequence: CDR1 SGHRS, CDR2 YFSETQ. DNA for the CDR3: TGCGCCAGCAGCTTACTACCGGACACAACCTACGAGCAGTACTTC. Its translation is CASSLLPDTTYEQYF.

The chain recombines TRBV15 with TRBJ2-5; maybe TRBD1 (5 bases). Germline CDR1 LNHNV, CDR2 YYDKDF (reference sequence). This CDR3 has 14 residues. Trimming removed 1 base from V and 5 bases from J, with 11 bases in between. The CDR3 sequence: CATSRGQGQETQYF. Written as DNA, the CDR3 is TGTGCCACCAGCAGAGGCCAGGGCCAGGAGACCCAGTACTTC.